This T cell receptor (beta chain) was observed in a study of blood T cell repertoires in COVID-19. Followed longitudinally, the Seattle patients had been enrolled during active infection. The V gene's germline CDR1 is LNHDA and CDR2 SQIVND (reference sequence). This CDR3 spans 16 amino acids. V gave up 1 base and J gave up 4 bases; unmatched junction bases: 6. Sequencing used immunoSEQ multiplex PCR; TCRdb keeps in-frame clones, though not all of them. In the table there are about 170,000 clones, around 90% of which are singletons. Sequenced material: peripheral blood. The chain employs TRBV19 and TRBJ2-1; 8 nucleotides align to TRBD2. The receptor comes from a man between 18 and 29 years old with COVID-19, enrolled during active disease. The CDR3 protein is CASSIGLAGKYNEQFF. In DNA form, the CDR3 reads TGTGCCAGTAGTATAGGGCTAGCGGGCAAATACAATGAGCAGTTCTTC. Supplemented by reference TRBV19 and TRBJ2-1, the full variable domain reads DGGITQSPKYLFRKEGQNVTLSCEQNLNHDAMYWYRQDPGQGLRLIYYSQIVNDFQKGDIAEGYSVSREKKESFPLTVTSAQKNPTAFYLCASSIGLAGKYNEQFFGPGTRLTVL.